This T cell receptor beta chain was recovered during a study of graft-versus-host responses after intestinal transplantation. Looked up from germline, CDR1 is SEHNR and CDR2 is FQNEAQ (reference sequence). This CDR3 spans 15 amino acids. With 5 bases clipped from V and 5 bases from J, the junction kept 7 bases outside the gene matches. About this clone: Its antigen remains unidentified.

The data were produced by immunoSEQ multiplex PCR, yet TCRdb's version contains in-frame clones alone and is incomplete. The sample shows about 39,000 clones, about 95% of them seen only once. Sequencing used unstimulated CD8+ T cells sorted from spleen or lymph node cells, obtained before transplant. This TCR was recovered from a human donor who was the organ donor for an intestinal transplant. The chain carries TRBV7-9 and TRBJ1-2; 11 nucleotides align to TRBD1. CDR3 DNA sequence: TGTGCCAGCAGCGACCGGGACAGGGGGGGGTATGGCTACACCTTC. Its protein is CASSDRDRGGYGYTF.